This T cell receptor (beta chain) was captured by sequencing in a study of low-dose radiotherapy and immunotherapy resistance in tumors. TRAV- and TRBV-specific primers primed first-strand cDNA, covering alpha and beta chains. The PCR that amplified TCRs ran for around 20 cycles, relying on a constant-region primer and a V-primer adapter. TCRdb re-derived calls from the reads in MiXCR, one entry per CDR3 protein. The sample yields 80,000 to 90,000 distinct CDR3 sequences, over 15% seen once. The CDR3 runs 15 residues. V lost 0 bases and J 0 bases, leaving 9 bases between the germline ends. Germline values: CDR1 DFQATT, CDR2 SNEGSKA (reference sequence). In its sample, this clonotype was seen many times. Time point specified: before trial treatment.

This chain links TRBV20-1 with TRBJ2-1; D is ambiguous. Sample: PBMCs, taken before treatment. The TCR was taken from a male donor with prostate cancer. CDR3 bases: TGCAGTGCTAGAGATGTGGCCAGCTCCTACAATGAGCAGTTCTTC. It translates to CSARDVASSYNEQFF.